The next 26 T cell receptor beta chains were all read from a single sample in a study of tissue T cells after allogeneic stem cell transplantation. Time point given: mouse harvest day 14 after allogeneic transplant. The graft held 10^6 splenic CD5+ T cells and 10^7 T-cell-depleted bone marrow cells. TCRdb's table, derived via immunoSEQ multiplex PCR, lists solely in-frame clones and lacks some. The sample consists of 2,800 or so clones, around 50% of them appearing once. The sequenced material came from lymph node tissue. The receptors shown here come from a female BALB/c mouse given C57BL/6 T cells with graft-versus-host disease after an allogeneic hematopoietic cell transplant.

On this clone itself: Genes and germline come from the mouse. The read halts 1 residue ahead of the CDR3 end, with the missing end drawn from the germline J gene. The rearrangement uses TRBV26 and TRBJ1-3; 10 nucleotides align to TRBD1. CDR1 is KGHPV and CDR2 is FQNQEV in the germline V gene (reference sequence). The CDR3 length is 15 residues. V lost 5 bases and J lost 7; bases outside the gene matches: 8. Incomplete CDR3 DNA: TGTGCCAGCAGTGGGGACAGGGGAGGTTGGAATACGCTCTAT. It yields the protein CASSGDRGGWNTLY. In full, the CDR3 is CASSGDRGGWNTLYF.

This clone is labeled medium-sized. Genes and germline are mouse. Read sequence stops 1 residue before the CDR3 end, and the germline J gene provides the missing end. The V call is TRBV26, the J call TRBJ1-3; D remains unclear. The CDR3 sequence is 14 residues long. Germline V gene lookup returns CDR1 KGHPV and CDR2 FQNQEV (reference sequence). V was cut by 6 bases and J by 0 bases, with 9 bases left in between. Here the CDR3 reads CASSPTISGNTLYF. The CDR3 bases that were read are TGTGCCAGCAGCCCGACAATTTCTGGAAATACGCTCTAT.

Note on this clone: Genes and germline come from the mouse. The CDR3 end is not reached by the read, which stops 1 residue before it; the germline J gene fills it in. This rearrangement joins TRBV23 to TRBJ2-3; TRBD2 reflects the table's D call only, with no check against the DNA. The CDR3 is made up of 15 amino acids. Germline values: CDR1 KGHTA, CDR2 FQNQQP. The CDR3 protein is CSSSQSGEGAETLYF. CDR3 bases read: TGCTCCAGCAGTCAATCTGGGGAGGGTGCAGAAACGCTGTAT.

With respect to this clone: The gene names here belong to mouse. The CDR3 sequence: CGARDPRATSDYTF. The CDR3 DNA, read in part, is TGTGGTGCTAGGGATCCCAGGGCCACCTCCGACTACACC. The chain employs TRBV20 and TRBJ1-2, with a weak D call TRBD1 (5 bases). The CDR3 end falls 1 residue outside the read, so it is completed with the germline J gene. V lost 0 bases and J 4 bases, leaving 12 bases between the germline ends. The germline V gene has CDR1 GFQATS and CDR2 STVNSAI. The CDR3 runs to 14 residues.

Of note for this clone: The listed genes are named as in mouse. The read stops 1 residue short of the end of the CDR3; the missing end is completed from the germline J gene. V is TRBV26 and J is TRBJ2-5; 8 bases line up with TRBD2. Per germline, CDR1 KGHPV and CDR2 FQNQEV (reference sequence). With V trimmed by 4 bases and J by 5 bases, 2 bases remained unmatched. The length of the CDR3 is 13 residues. The sequenced CDR3 bases are TGTGCCAGCAGTCCTGGGGGGAGAGACACCCAGTAC. Its translation is CASSPGGRDTQY. The whole CDR3 sequence is CASSPGGRDTQYF.

Comment on this clone: Gene names denote mouse genes. CDR3 amino acids: CASSRDWGGAETLYF. CDR3 bases read: TGTGCCAGCTCCCGGGACTGGGGGGGGGCAGAAACGCTGTAT. The chain links TRBV12-1 to TRBJ2-3, with 13 bases lining up with TRBD2. Read sequence stops 1 residue before the CDR3 end, and the germline J gene provides the missing end. CDR3 size: 15 residues. Germline V CDR1 and CDR2: SGHSN, HYEKVE. V gave up 4 bases and J gave up 3 bases; unmatched junction bases: 3.

A word on this clone: Each gene name is a mouse one. Read coverage stops 1 residue before the CDR3 terminus; the germline J gene supplies the remainder. The chain employs TRBV26 and TRBJ2-3, with D perhaps matching TRBD1 (7 bases). The CDR3 is made up of 13 amino acids. The germline V gene encodes CDR1 KGHPV and CDR2 FQNQEV (reference sequence). Trimming took 0 bases from V and 6 from J, leaving 7 bases between them. The CDR3 DNA, read in part, is TGTGCCAGCAGTCTGTCAGGGGGCGAAACGCTGTAT. Translated: CASSLSGGETLY. The complete CDR3 sequence is CASSLSGGETLYF.

Turning to this clone: Gene labels here are mouse ones. The read terminates 1 residue ahead of where the CDR3 ends, so the germline J gene completes it. The chain is built from TRBV26 and TRBJ2-2; TRBD1 aligns across 8 bases. The germline V gene encodes CDR1 KGHPV and CDR2 FQNQEV (reference sequence). The CDR3 is 15 residues long. V lost 2 bases and J lost 1; bases outside the gene matches: 0. CDR3 DNA, as far as it was read: TGTGCCAGCAGTCTGGGGACAGGAAACACCGGGCAGCTCTAC. This gives the protein CASSLGTGNTGQLY. The entire CDR3 is CASSLGTGNTGQLYF.

This clone is medium-sized. The listed genes are named as in mouse. Sequencing ends 1 residue short of the CDR3 end; the germline J gene provides the rest. V and J are TRBV1 and TRBJ2-1, with 9 bases identical to TRBD2. The CDR3 extends over 16 amino acids. Losses at the gene ends were 0 bases for V and 3 bases for J; bases not matched to a gene: 3. CDR1 and CDR2 (germline): NSQYPW, LRSPGD (reference sequence). CDR3: CTCSADLWGGYAEQFF. Partial CDR3 DNA: TGCACCTGCAGTGCAGATCTCTGGGGGGGCTATGCTGAGCAGTTC.

Worth noting for this clone: Genes and germline come from the mouse. The read stops 1 residue short of the end of the CDR3; the missing end is completed from the germline J gene. This sequence joins TRBV24 and TRBJ1-1, with D tentatively TRBD1 (5 bases). CDR3 size: 13 residues. The V end lost 4 bases, the J end lost 4 bases, and 10 bases lay between the germline ends. Germline assignment: CDR1 KGHTA and CDR2 FRNEEI. The CDR3: CASSPRQITEVFF. CDR3 DNA, as far as it was read: TGTGCCAGCAGTCCCCGACAGATCACAGAAGTCTTC.

This clone ranks as large. The listed genes are named as in mouse. The CDR3 end lies 1 residue beyond the end of the read and is filled in from the germline J gene. The genes are TRBV3 and TRBJ2-7; 9 nucleotides agree with TRBD2. This CDR3 region has 13 residues. V trimming: 6 bases; J trimming: 4 bases; junction bases outside the gene matches: 4. Germline CDR1 SNHLY, CDR2 FYNGKV (reference sequence). The CDR3: CASSYGTGYEQYF. Partial CDR3 DNA: TGTGCCAGCAGTTACGGGACTGGGTATGAACAGTAC. Based on the CDR3 plus reference TRBV3 and TRBJ2-7, the full variable domain is GPKVLQIPSHQIIDMGQMVTLNCDPVSNHLYFYWYKQILGQQMEFLVNFYNGKVMEKSKLFKDQFSVERPDGSYFTLKIQPTALEDSAVYFCASSYGTGYEQYFGPGTRLTVL.

Details on this clone: Each gene name is a mouse one. The read comes to an end 1 residue before the CDR3 does, leaving the germline J gene to fill in the end. The rearrangement joins TRBV12-1 to TRBJ2-5; 12 bases are shared with TRBD1. The germline V gene encodes CDR1 SGHSN and CDR2 HYEKVE. This CDR3 has 14 residues. V shed 1 base, J shed 6 bases, and the junction held 1 base outside the gene matches. The CDR3 reads CASSLGQGADTQYF. The covered CDR3 bases are TGTGCCAGCTCTCTGGGACAGGGGGCGGACACCCAGTAC.

On this clone: The genes are named according to mouse. The read is 1 residue too short to cover the CDR3 end, so that end is filled in from the germline J gene. This chain links TRBV12-1 with TRBJ2-5; D remains unclear. This CDR3 region has 14 residues. CDR1 and CDR2 (germline): SGHSN, HYEKVE. V was cut by 0 bases and J by 0 bases, with 6 bases left in between. This CDR3 reads CASSLVSNQDTQYF. Partial CDR3 DNA: TGTGCCAGCTCTCTCGTCAGTAACCAAGACACCCAGTAC. The full variable domain, completed using reference TRBV12-1 and TRBJ2-5, is DSGVVQSPRHIIKEKGGRSVLTCIPISGHSNVVWYQQTLGKELKFLIQHYEKVERDKGFLPSRFSVQQFDDYHSEMNMSALELEDSAMYFCASSLVSNQDTQYFGPGTRLLVL.

Details on this clone: Mouse gene names and germline throughout. The read terminates 1 residue ahead of where the CDR3 ends, so the germline J gene completes it. The V gene is TRBV26, the J gene TRBJ2-7; TRBD2 is a possible D gene (6 bases). The CDR3 runs to 14 residues. Per germline, CDR1 KGHPV and CDR2 FQNQEV (reference sequence). V gave up 6 bases and J gave up 0 bases, with 12 bases separating them. The part of the CDR3 DNA that was read is TGTGCCAGCAGCCTTCGTGGGGGCTCCTATGAACAGTAC. It encodes CASSLRGGSYEQY. The entire CDR3 is CASSLRGGSYEQYF.

As for this clone: Mouse germline and gene names are used. The read ends 1 residue before the CDR3 terminus; that terminus is restored from the germline J gene. This chain connects TRBV26 to TRBJ2-2, with a tentative D call TRBD1 (5 bases). The CDR3 has 14 residues. The germline gives CDR1 KGHPV, CDR2 FQNQEV (reference sequence). V was trimmed by 3 bases and J by 4 bases, leaving 9 bases between them. The CDR3 protein is CASSLQGGTGQLYF. Incomplete CDR3 DNA: TGTGCCAGCAGTCTCCAGGGAGGCACCGGGCAGCTCTAC.

This clone was seen just once. Gene labels here are mouse ones. The read terminates 1 residue before the CDR3 end, so the remaining end is supplied by the germline J gene. The J gene is TRBJ2-5, the V gene TRBV26; 8 nucleotides line up with TRBD2. Per the germline V gene, CDR1 is KGHPV and CDR2 is FQNQEV (reference sequence). The CDR3 is made up of 13 amino acids. Unmatched junction bases numbered 4, after V lost 8 bases and J lost 3 bases. CDR3 DNA, as far as it was read: TGTGCCAGCTCGACTGGGGCTCAAGACACCCAGTAC. It codes for CASSTGAQDTQY. The whole CDR3 protein reads CASSTGAQDTQYF.

This clone was seen only a few times. The gene names given are mouse names. The CDR3 DNA, read in part, is TGTGCCAGCAGTCTGTCGCCCAGGGAAGTCTTC. It encodes CASSLSPREVF. In full, the CDR3 reads CASSLSPREVFF. This chain links TRBV26 with TRBJ1-1; the D is unclear. The CDR3 is cut off 1 residue early in the read; its end comes from the germline J gene. CDR1 is KGHPV and CDR2 is FQNQEV in the germline V gene (reference sequence). Trimming cost V 0 bases and J 8 bases, with 7 bases left between them. This CDR3 comprises 12 residues.

With regard to this clone: Genes here carry mouse names. The missing CDR3 end, 1 residue past where the read stops, is filled in from the germline J gene. The chain is built from TRBV15 and TRBJ1-1; possible D gene TRBD1, 5 bases. Between the trimmed V and J ends, which lost 1 base and 6 bases, there was a span of 6 bases. The CDR3 consists of 12 residues. Germline CDR1 is SGHND and CDR2 is FRSKSL. Incomplete CDR3 DNA: TGTGCCAGCAGTTTAGGGGGGGCAGAAGTCTTC. This translates into CASSLGGAEVF. The complete CDR3 protein is CASSLGGAEVFF.

Note on this clone: Gene names are the mouse ones. The read ends 1 residue shy of where the CDR3 ends; the end is completed using the germline J gene. The V call is TRBV13-1, the J call TRBJ2-2, with TRBD2 identical over 7 bases. CDR1 and CDR2 (germline): NSHNY, SYGAGN. There are 14 residues in the CDR3. V was clipped by 2 bases and J by 4 bases; unmatched bases: 2. The CDR3 is CASSDGGGTGQLYF. The sequenced CDR3 bases are TGTGCCAGCAGTGACGGGGGGGGCACCGGGCAGCTCTAC.

This clone was picked up a small number of times. Gene and germline names: mouse. The CDR3 extends 1 residue past the end of the read, so its final part is completed from the germline J gene. The J gene is TRBJ2-4, the V gene TRBV26; TRBD2 is a possible D gene (6 bases). The V and J ends lost 0 bases and 0 bases respectively, with 7 bases between them. The CDR3 sequence is 15 residues long. From germline, CDR1 is KGHPV and CDR2 FQNQEV (reference sequence). The covered CDR3 bases are TGTGCCAGCAGTCTGTCGGGGGGTAGTCAAAACACCTTGTAC. Its protein is CASSLSGGSQNTLY. The entire CDR3 protein is CASSLSGGSQNTLYF. Full variable domain (remainder filled in from reference TRBV26 and TRBJ2-4): NSKVIQTPRYLVKGQGQKAKMRCIPEKGHPVVFWYQQNKNNEFKFLINFQNQEVLQQIDMTEKRFSAECPSNSPCSLEIQSSEAGDSALYLCASSLSGGSQNTLYFGAGTRLSVL.

This clone was picked up one time. Here the gene names and germline are mouse. The read ends 1 residue early relative to the CDR3; the germline J gene fills the gap. The rearrangement uses TRBV26 and TRBJ2-2; 9 nucleotides align to TRBD1. The CDR3 covers 16 residues. The V gene end was trimmed by 3 bases and the J gene end by 5 bases; junction bases not matched to a gene: 7. CDR1 and CDR2 (germline): KGHPV, FQNQEV (reference sequence). CDR3 DNA (partial): TGTGCCAGCAGTCTCCTGACAGGGGGGAGGACCGGGCAGCTCTAC. Translating gives CASSLLTGGRTGQLY. The entire CDR3 protein reads CASSLLTGGRTGQLYF.

This clone has a single count. The germline and genes are mouse ones. Read data end 1 residue before the CDR3 end; the end is taken from the germline J gene. The sample contains more than one DNA sequence encoding this CDR3. This chain uses TRBV26 with TRBJ1-6; D not resolved. TRBJ1-6 is given ORF status, its function remaining uncertain. The V end lost 3 bases, the J end lost 7 bases, and 7 bases lay between the germline ends. The CDR3 is 13 residues long. Germline CDR1 and CDR2: KGHPV and FQNQEV (reference sequence). The DNA read from the CDR3 is TGTGCCAGCAGTCTTAGTCAGAATTCGCCCCTCTAC. It yields the protein CASSLSQNSPLY. The whole CDR3 protein reads CASSLSQNSPLYF.

Concerning this clone itself: Mouse germline and gene names are used. The read finishes 1 residue shy of the CDR3 end, and the germline J gene is used to complete it. This chain links TRBV3 with TRBJ2-5; 8 bases are shared with TRBD2. Losses at the gene ends were 3 bases for V and 5 bases for J; bases not matched to a gene: 4. This CDR3 spans 14 amino acids. The germline CDR1 and CDR2 sequences are SNHLY and FYNGKV (reference sequence). CDR3 amino acids: CASSFLGTGDTQYF. CDR3 bases read: TGTGCCAGCAGCTTTCTCGGGACTGGAGACACCCAGTAC. The whole variable domain, remainder taken from reference TRBV3 and TRBJ2-5, is GPKVLQIPSHQIIDMGQMVTLNCDPVSNHLYFYWYKQILGQQMEFLVNFYNGKVMEKSKLFKDQFSVERPDGSYFTLKIQPTALEDSAVYFCASSFLGTGDTQYFGPGTRLLVL.

With respect to this clone: Any gene name here is a mouse gene name. From the germline J gene comes the end of the CDR3, since the read stops 1 residue before it. This chain joins TRBV26 and TRBJ2-7; 8 nucleotides align to TRBD2. The CDR3 runs 14 residues. After removal of 4 bases from V and 0 bases from J, the junction contained 2 bases not matched to a gene. The germline V gene has CDR1 KGHPV and CDR2 FQNQEV (reference sequence). The part of the CDR3 DNA that was read is TGTGCCAGCAGTCGTGACTGGGGCTCCTATGAACAGTAC. Translating gives CASSRDWGSYEQY. The complete CDR3 reads CASSRDWGSYEQYF. Full variable domain (missing parts from reference TRBV26 and TRBJ2-7): NSKVIQTPRYLVKGQGQKAKMRCIPEKGHPVVFWYQQNKNNEFKFLINFQNQEVLQQIDMTEKRFSAECPSNSPCSLEIQSSEAGDSALYLCASSRDWGSYEQYFGPGTRLTVL.

This clone occurred a few times. Germline and genes here are mouse. This CDR3 reads CASSRSSYEQYF. Partial CDR3 DNA: TGTGCTAGCAGTCGGAGCTCCTATGAACAGTAC. This sequence joins TRBV29 and TRBJ2-7, with D unclear. The read ends 1 residue early relative to the CDR3; the germline J gene fills the gap. This CDR3 is 12 amino acids long. V was pared by 5 bases and J by 0 bases, with 5 bases between. In germline, CDR1 is MSHET, CDR2 SYDVDS.

Worth noting for this clone: Germline and genes here are mouse. The read ends 1 residue before the CDR3 terminus; that terminus is restored from the germline J gene. The chain has TRBV26 and TRBJ2-1; tentatively, D is TRBD1 (6 bases). The CDR3 runs 14 residues. Germline CDR1 is KGHPV and CDR2 is FQNQEV (reference sequence). Trimming took off 0 bases at V and 4 bases at J, with 7 bases between the two ends. CDR3 DNA, as far as it was read: TGTGCCAGCAGTCTGTCGGGACAATATGCTGAGCAGTTC. Protein sequence: CASSLSGQYAEQF. The complete CDR3 protein is CASSLSGQYAEQFF. The full variable domain, its missing parts supplied by reference TRBV26 and TRBJ2-1, is NSKVIQTPRYLVKGQGQKAKMRCIPEKGHPVVFWYQQNKNNEFKFLINFQNQEVLQQIDMTEKRFSAECPSNSPCSLEIQSSEAGDSALYLCASSLSGQYAEQFFGPGTRLTVL.